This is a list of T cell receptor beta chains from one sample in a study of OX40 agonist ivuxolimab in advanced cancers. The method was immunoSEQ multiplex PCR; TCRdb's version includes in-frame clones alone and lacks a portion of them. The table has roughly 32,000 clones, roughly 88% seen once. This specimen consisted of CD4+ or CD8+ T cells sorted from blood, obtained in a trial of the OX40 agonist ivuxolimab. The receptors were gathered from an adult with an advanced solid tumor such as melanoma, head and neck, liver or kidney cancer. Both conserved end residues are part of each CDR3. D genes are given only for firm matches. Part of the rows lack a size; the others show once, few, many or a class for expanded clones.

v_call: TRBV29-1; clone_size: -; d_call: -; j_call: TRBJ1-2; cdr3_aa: CSVDEGNGYTF; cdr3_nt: TGCAGCGTTGACGAAGGGAATGGCTACACCTTC
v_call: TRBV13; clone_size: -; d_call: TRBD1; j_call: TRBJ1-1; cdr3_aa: CASSSQGVTEAFF; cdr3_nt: TGTGCCAGCAGCTCCCAGGGGGTGACTGAAGCTTTCTTT
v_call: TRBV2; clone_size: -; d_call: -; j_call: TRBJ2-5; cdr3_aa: CASSENAGTLETQYF; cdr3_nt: TGTGCCAGCAGTGAAAACGCTGGGACTCTCGAGACCCAGTACTTC
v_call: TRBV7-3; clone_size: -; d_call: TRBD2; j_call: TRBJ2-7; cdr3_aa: CASSLIAGERYEQYF; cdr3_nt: TGTGCCAGCAGCTTAATAGCGGGGGAGCGCTACGAGCAGTACTTC
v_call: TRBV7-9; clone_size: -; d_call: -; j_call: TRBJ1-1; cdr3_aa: CASSLASEAFF; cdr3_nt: TGTGCCAGCAGCTTAGCCTCTGAAGCTTTCTTT
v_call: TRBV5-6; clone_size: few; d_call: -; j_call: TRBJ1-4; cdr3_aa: CASSYQAGEKLFF; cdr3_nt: TGTGCCAGCAGCTACCAGGCCGGGGAAAAACTGTTTTTT
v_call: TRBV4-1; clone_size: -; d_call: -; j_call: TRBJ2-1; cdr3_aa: CASSQERGALVNEQFF; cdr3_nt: TGCGCCAGCAGCCAAGAGAGGGGGGCCTTAGTGAATGAGCAGTTCTTC
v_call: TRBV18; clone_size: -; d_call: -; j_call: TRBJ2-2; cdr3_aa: CASSPPDYSVTGELFF; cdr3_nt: TGTGCCAGCTCACCACCTGACTACTCGGTCACCGGGGAGCTGTTTTTT
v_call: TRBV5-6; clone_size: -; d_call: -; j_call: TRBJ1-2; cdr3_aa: CASSAFRGNYGYTF; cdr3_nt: TGTGCCAGCAGCGCCTTCCGGGGTAACTATGGCTACACCTTC
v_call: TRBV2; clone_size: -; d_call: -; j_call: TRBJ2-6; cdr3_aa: CASSGAGRSGANVLTF; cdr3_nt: TGTGCCAGCAGTGGAGCAGGGAGGTCTGGGGCCAACGTCCTGACTTTC
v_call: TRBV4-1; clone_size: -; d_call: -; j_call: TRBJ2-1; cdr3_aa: CASSGQTYEQFF; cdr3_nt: TGCGCCAGCAGCGGACAGACCTATGAGCAGTTCTTC
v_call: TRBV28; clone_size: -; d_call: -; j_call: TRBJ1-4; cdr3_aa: CASSQRTVNEKLFF; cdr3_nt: TGTGCCAGCAGTCAACGGACGGTTAATGAAAAACTGTTTTTT
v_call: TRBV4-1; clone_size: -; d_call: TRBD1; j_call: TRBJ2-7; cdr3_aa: CASSPRTGFYEQYF; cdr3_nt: TGCGCCAGCAGCCCGAGGACAGGGTTCTACGAGCAGTACTTC
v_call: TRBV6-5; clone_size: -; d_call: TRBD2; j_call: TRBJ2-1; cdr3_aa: CASTGGGAGPEQFF; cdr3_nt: TGTGCCAGCACCGGCGGGGGGGCAGGACCTGAGCAGTTCTTC
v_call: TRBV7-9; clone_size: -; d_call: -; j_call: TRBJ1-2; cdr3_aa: CASTLGEGLTFYGYTF; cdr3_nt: TGTGCCAGCACCCTAGGGGAGGGGCTCACCTTCTATGGCTACACCTTC
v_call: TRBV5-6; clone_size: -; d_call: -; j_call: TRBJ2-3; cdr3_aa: CASSSSTLDRAGDAQYF; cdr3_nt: TGTGCCAGCAGCTCCTCAACTCTGGACAGGGCGGGGGATGCGCAGTATTTT
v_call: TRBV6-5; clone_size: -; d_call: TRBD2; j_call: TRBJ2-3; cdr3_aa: CASSFLAGGRTDTQYF; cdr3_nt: TGTGCCAGCAGTTTCTTAGCGGGGGGCCGCACAGATACGCAGTATTTT
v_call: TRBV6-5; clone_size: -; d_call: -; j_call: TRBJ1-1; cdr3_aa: CATSGSEGTEAFF; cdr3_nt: TGTGCCACCTCAGGTTCTGAGGGGACTGAAGCTTTCTTT
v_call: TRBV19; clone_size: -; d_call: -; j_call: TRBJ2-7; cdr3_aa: CASSLRQAYEQYF; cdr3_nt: TGTGCCAGTAGTCTCCGACAGGCCTACGAGCAGTACTTC
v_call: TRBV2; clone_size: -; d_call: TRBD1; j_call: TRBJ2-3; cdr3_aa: CASTGGGTDTQYF; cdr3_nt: TGTGCCAGCACAGGGGGCGGAACAGATACGCAGTATTTT
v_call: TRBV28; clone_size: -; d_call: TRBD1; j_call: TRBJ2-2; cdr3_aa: CASSTDRANTGELFF; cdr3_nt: TGTGCCAGCAGCACGGACAGGGCGAACACCGGGGAGCTGTTTTTT
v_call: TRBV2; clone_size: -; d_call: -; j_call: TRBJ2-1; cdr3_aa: CASSEEGSSYNEQFF; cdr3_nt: TGTGCCAGCAGTGAAGAGGGGTCCTCCTACAATGAGCAGTTCTTC
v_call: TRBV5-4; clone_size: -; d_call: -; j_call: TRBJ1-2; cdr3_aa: CASSLAAGDGYTF; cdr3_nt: TGTGCCAGCAGCTTGGCGGCAGGGGATGGCTACACCTTC
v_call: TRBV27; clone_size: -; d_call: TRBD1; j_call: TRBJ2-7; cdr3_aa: CASSPTGVPYEQYF; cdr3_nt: TGTGCCAGCAGTCCGACAGGGGTCCCCTACGAGCAGTACTTC
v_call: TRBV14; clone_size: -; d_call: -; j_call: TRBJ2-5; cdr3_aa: CASSQAAQGFVPRETQYF; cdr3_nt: TGTGCCAGCAGCCAAGCGGCACAGGGATTTGTACCGCGAGAGACCCAGTACTTC
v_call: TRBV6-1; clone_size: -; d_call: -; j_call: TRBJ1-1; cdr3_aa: CASTDPPSTEAFF; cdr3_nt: TGTGCCAGCACCGACCCCCCGAGCACTGAAGCTTTCTTT
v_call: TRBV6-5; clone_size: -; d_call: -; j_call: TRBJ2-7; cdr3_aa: CASSYSNRDNYEQYF; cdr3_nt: TGTGCCAGCAGTTACTCGAACCGGGACAACTACGAGCAGTACTTC
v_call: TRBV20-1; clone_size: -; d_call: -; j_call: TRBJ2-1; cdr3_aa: CSARELWEQFF; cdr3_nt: TGCAGTGCTAGAGAACTCTGGGAGCAGTTCTTC
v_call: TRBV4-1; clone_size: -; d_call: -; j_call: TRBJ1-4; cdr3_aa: CASSQGVGSVNEKLFF; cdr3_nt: TGCGCCAGCAGCCAAGGAGTAGGGTCGGTAAATGAAAAACTGTTTTTT
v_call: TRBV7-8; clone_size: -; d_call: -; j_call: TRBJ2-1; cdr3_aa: CASTLTGNEQFF; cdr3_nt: TGTGCCAGCACCCTCACTGGGAATGAGCAGTTCTTC
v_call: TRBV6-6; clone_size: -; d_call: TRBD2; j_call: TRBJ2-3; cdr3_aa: CASSTTGGATDTQYF; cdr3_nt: TGTGCCAGCAGTACTACCGGGGGGGCCACAGATACGCAGTATTTT
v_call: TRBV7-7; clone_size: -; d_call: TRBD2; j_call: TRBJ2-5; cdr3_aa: CASSLAGGRETQYF; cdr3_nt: TGTGCTAGCAGCTTGGCGGGGGGGCGAGAGACCCAGTACTTC
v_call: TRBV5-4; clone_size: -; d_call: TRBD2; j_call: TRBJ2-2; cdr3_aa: CASSPGGAGTGELFF; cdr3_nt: TGTGCCAGCAGTCCCGGGGGGGCCGGCACCGGGGAGCTGTTTTTT
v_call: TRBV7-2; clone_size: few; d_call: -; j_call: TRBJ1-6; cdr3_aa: CASSLVVGGANSPLHF; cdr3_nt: TGTGCCAGCAGCTTAGTGGTAGGGGGAGCAAATTCACCCCTCCACTTT
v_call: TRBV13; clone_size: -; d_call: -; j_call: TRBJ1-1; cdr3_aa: CASSLRPTEAFF; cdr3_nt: TGTGCCAGCAGCTTAAGGCCCACTGAAGCTTTCTTT
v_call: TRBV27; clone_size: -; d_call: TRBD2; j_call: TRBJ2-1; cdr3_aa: CASSLSTSHEQFF; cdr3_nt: TGTGCCAGCAGTTTATCGACTAGCCATGAGCAGTTCTTC
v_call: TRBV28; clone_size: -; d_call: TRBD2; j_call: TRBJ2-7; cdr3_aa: CASSSPSASGGPSYEQYF; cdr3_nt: TGTGCCAGCAGTTCCCCGTCGGCTAGCGGGGGGCCCTCCTACGAGCAGTACTTC
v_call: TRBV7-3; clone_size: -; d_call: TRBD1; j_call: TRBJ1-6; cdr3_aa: CASSSLQGAASSYNSPLHF; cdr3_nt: TGTGCCAGCAGCTCCCTTCAGGGGGCTGCCAGCTCCTATAATTCACCCCTCCACTTT
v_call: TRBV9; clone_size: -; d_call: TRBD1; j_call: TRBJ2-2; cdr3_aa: CASSSHRGTGGAPTGELFF; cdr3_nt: TGTGCCAGCAGCTCTCACCGCGGGACAGGGGGCGCTCCCACCGGGGAGCTGTTTTTT
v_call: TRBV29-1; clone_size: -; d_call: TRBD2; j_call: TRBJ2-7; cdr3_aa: CSVGGTVSYEQYF; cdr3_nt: TGCAGCGTGGGGGGGACCGTCTCCTACGAGCAGTACTTC
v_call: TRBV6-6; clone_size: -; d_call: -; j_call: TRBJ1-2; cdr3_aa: CASSSLLTGNYGYTF; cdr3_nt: TGTGCCAGCAGTTCCTTGCTTACAGGGAACTATGGCTACACCTTC
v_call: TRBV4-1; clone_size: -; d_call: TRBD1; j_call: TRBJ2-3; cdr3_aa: CASSQDPLQGWTDTQYF; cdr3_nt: TGCGCCAGCAGCCAAGATCCTCTACAGGGGTGGACAGATACGCAGTATTTT
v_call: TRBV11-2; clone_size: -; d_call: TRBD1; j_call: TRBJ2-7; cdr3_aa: CASSWDRGSYEQYF; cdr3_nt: TGTGCCAGCAGTTGGGACAGGGGCTCCTACGAGCAGTACTTC
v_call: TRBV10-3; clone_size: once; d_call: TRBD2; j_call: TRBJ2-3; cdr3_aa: CAISDVAGGTDTQYF; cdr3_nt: TGTGCCATCAGTGATGTAGCGGGGGGAACAGATACGCAGTATTTT